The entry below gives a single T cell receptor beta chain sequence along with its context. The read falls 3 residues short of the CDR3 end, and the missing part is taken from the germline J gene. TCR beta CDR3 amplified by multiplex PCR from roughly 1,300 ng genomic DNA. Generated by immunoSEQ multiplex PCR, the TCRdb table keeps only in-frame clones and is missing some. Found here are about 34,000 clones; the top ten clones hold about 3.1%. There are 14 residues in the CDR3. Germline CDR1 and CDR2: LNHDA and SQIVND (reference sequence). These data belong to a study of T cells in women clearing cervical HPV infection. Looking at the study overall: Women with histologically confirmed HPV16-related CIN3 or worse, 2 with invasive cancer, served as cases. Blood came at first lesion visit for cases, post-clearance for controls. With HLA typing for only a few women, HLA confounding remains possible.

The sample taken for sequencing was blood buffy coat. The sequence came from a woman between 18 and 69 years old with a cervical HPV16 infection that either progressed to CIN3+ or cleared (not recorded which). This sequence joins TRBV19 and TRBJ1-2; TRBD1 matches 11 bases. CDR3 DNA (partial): TGTGCCAGTAGTATACGGACAGGGGGCGGCGAC. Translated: CASSIRTGGGD. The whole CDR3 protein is CASSIRTGGGDYTF.